This T cell receptor (beta chain) originates from a study of blood T cell repertoires in COVID-19. On the study more broadly: The United States, Italy and Spain were the sources of the acute and convalescent COVID-19 samples. PBMCs, B-cell-depleted T cells, or T cells were the source of the cDNA or gDNA that made up the material.

Sequencing was performed with immunoSEQ multiplex PCR; in TCRdb, only in-frame clones are kept and a portion is missing. In the table there are under 300,000 clones, approximately 89% of which are singletons. The age range of participants was 18 to 89 years, with residence in some 25 US areas. Exposed participants came across a COVID-19 case within 2 weeks before study entry. The sample consisted of PBMCs or T cells enriched from blood (not recorded which). The source of this sequence is a woman aged 40 to 50 who had been exposed to COVID-19.

The CDR3 nucleotides read TGTGCCAGCAGTTTCGCGGTATTCTCTGGAAACACCATATATTTT. Protein product: CASSFAVFSGNTIYF. The chain has TRBV6-2 or TRBV6-3 and TRBJ1-3; D call uncertain. V lost 4 bases to trimming and J lost 0 bases, with 10 bases between them. The germline CDR1 and CDR2 sequences are MNHEY and SVGEGT. The CDR3 runs 15 residues.